This TCR beta chain is drawn from a study of blood T cell repertoires in COVID-19. The overall study: PBMCs, B-cell-depleted T cells, or T cells provided the cDNA or gDNA that made up the material.

CDR1 is SGHTA, CDR2 FQGNSA, per germline. Trimming left V 1 base short and J 5 bases short, with 6 bases between. CDR3 length: 14 residues. The authors' processing: Counts of nucleated cells, estimated from reference gene primer amplification, were obtained. Assay: immunoSEQ multiplex PCR; the TCRdb copy retains only in-frame clones and omits some. Clone size and the V and J calls come from that table; the DNA yielded D and trimming. The top ten clones hold more than 4% of a sample with some 200,000 clones, around 82% of them seen once. Participants, roughly 18 to 90 years old, spanned approximately 25 US areas. Cohorts were determined from participant-reported clinical history.

The receptor was isolated from a woman in her fifties or sixties with acute COVID-19. The genes are TRBV7-2 and TRBJ1-6; D uncertain. The specimen sequenced was PBMCs or T cells enriched from blood (not recorded which). This CDR3 reads CASSLGLNNSPLHF. In DNA form, the CDR3 reads TGTGCCAGCAGCTTAGGACTAAATAATTCACCCCTCCACTTT.